The clone carrying this TCR beta chain was detected only a few times. Its antigen is unidentified. This sample was taken from a study of regulatory T cells in long-lasting Graves disease. Notes on the study in general: Peripheral blood, not thyroid tissue, was the sole material studied.

Stated time point: persistent/refractory GD, antithyroid drugs over 5 years with positive TRAb. PBMC-derived RNA was used for the TCR library. EDTA tubes received roughly 9 milliliters of collected peripheral blood. CDR3 regions were amplified by Arm-PCR using iRepertoire HTBI primers to build TCR beta libraries. TCRdb recomputed calls from the multiplex PCR reads with MiXCR, one row per CDR3 protein. The table records over 450,000 distinct CDR3 sequences, roughly 21% of them present only once. The receptor was derived from a female donor with Graves disease. The source was peripheral blood mononuclear cells (PBMCs), collected when the disease was refractory, from a patient treated with antithyroid drugs.

CDR3 in DNA: TGTGCCAGCAGCCAAGATTCTGGGATGGCAACTAATGAAAAACTGTTTTTT. Protein: CASSQDSGMATNEKLFF. J is TRBJ1-4 and V is TRBV4-2; D gene ambiguous. Looked up from germline, CDR1 is LGHNA and CDR2 is YNFKEQ. The ends were cut back, 0 bases at V and 0 bases at J, with 11 bases in the middle. This CDR3 comprises 17 residues.